The 13 T cell receptor beta chains below all came from one sample that was sequenced in a study of blood T cell repertoires in COVID-19 (dated by TCRdb to the early 2020s). Libraries were constructed by the immunoSEQ multiplex PCR assay. In its TCRdb copy, this immuneACCESS table keeps in-frame sequences only and misses some clones. Where compared with another copy, unresolved V genes explain less than half of these, and the others have no known cause. The sample table holds over 250,000 clones, of which around three quarters were seen once. The ten most abundant clones make up 3.3% of the sample. The sequencing input was peripheral blood. These TCRs come from an elderly woman with acute or convalescent COVID-19.

This rearrangement joins TRBV9 to TRBJ2-3, with D unclear. The germline V gene encodes CDR1 SGDLS and CDR2 YYNGEE. Trimming removed 4 bases at V and 7 bases at J, with 16 bases between. This CDR3 has 14 residues. Here the CDR3 reads CASSKNPNKNTQYF. The CDR3, as DNA: TGTGCCAGCAGCAAAAACCCAAACAAAAATACGCAGTATTTT.

This clone was seen only a few times. The genes are TRBV2 and TRBJ2-2; 7 nucleotides align to TRBD1. Trimming took 2 bases from V and 5 from J; bases not matched to a gene: 5. Germline assignment: CDR1 SNHLY and CDR2 FYNNEI. The CDR3 extends over 15 amino acids. The CDR3 loop is CASSERGRGTGELFF. The CDR3 DNA sequence: TGTGCCAGCAGTGAAAGGGGGCGCGGGACCGGGGAGCTGTTTTTT.

This clone was detected only a few times. The J gene is TRBJ2-2, the V gene TRBV3-1 (or the pseudogene TRBV3-2); D possibly corresponds to TRBD2 (5 bases). Germline lookup yields CDR1 LGHDT and CDR2 YNNKEL (reference sequence). CDR3 length equals 15 residues. Trimming stripped 1 base from V and 0 bases from J, with 6 bases between. The CDR3 spells CASSQGLSNTGELFF. CDR3 nucleotides: TGTGCCAGCAGCCAAGGACTATCGAACACCGGGGAGCTGTTTTTT.

This clone came up once. The chain has TRBV6-6 and TRBJ2-7; 7 positions match TRBD2. Germline V lookup: CDR1 MNHNY, CDR2 SVGAGI (reference sequence). This CDR3 contains 16 residues. The V gene end was trimmed by 2 bases and the J gene end by 0 bases; junction bases not matched to a gene: 7. CDR3 nucleotides: TGTGCCAGCAGTTACCCCACGGGGGGTGTCTCCTACGAGCAGTACTTC. It yields the protein CASSYPTGGVSYEQYF.

The V gene is TRBV2, the J gene TRBJ1-3; possible D gene TRBD1, 5 bases. Germline CDR1 is SNHLY and CDR2 is FYNNEI. The germline V and J ends were trimmed by 3 bases and 4 bases, with 10 bases remaining between them. The CDR3 extends over 14 amino acids. CDR3 bases: TGTGCCAGCAGTGAGTCAGGGCGCGGAAACACCATATATTTT. Translation: CASSESGRGNTIYF.

This clone was picked up a small number of times. The gene calls are TRBV2 and TRBJ2-1; a weak D match, TRBD1 (5 bases). Germline loops: CDR1 SNHLY, CDR2 FYNNEI. This CDR3 region has 15 residues. V was trimmed by 4 bases and J by 7 bases, leaving 17 bases between them. The CDR3 loop is CASSGQGSKINEQFF. The CDR3 bases are TGTGCCAGCAGTGGTCAGGGCTCTAAAATTAATGAGCAGTTCTTC.

The CDR3 DNA sequence: TGTGCCACCAGCAGAGACAAACTCACTAACTATGGCTACACCTTC. Protein: CATSRDKLTNYGYTF. The chain carries TRBV15 and TRBJ1-2; D not certain. CDR1 LNHNV and CDR2 YYDKDF come from the germline V gene (reference sequence). This CDR3 region has 15 residues. V lost 0 bases and J lost 0, with 8 bases in between. Drawing the rest from reference TRBV15 and TRBJ1-2, the complete variable domain is DAMVIQNPRYQVTQFGKPVTLSCSQTLNHNVMYWYQQKSSQAPKLLFHYYDKDFNNEADTPDNFQSRRPNTSFCFLDIRSPGLGDTAMYLCATSRDKLTNYGYTFGSGTRLTVV.

Worth noting for this clone: Other DNA sequences in this specimen translate into the identical CDR3. The rearrangement joins TRBV5-1 to TRBJ1-5; D not resolved. V was pared by 0 bases and J by 0 bases, with 7 bases between. Germline V gene sequence: CDR1 SGHRS, CDR2 YFSETQ. This CDR3 has 15 residues. CDR3 protein: CASSLDGYSNQPQHF. The CDR3 DNA sequence: TGCGCCAGCAGCTTGGACGGTTATAGCAATCAGCCCCAGCATTTT.

The rearrangement links TRBV5-5 to TRBJ2-3; D unclear. Germline-derived CDR1 and CDR2 are SGHKS and YYEKEE (reference sequence). This CDR3 region has 14 residues. Trimming removed 0 bases at V and 2 bases at J, with 7 bases between. The CDR3 region has the DNA TGTGCCAGCAGCTTGGCCCAACTCACAGATACGCAGTATTTT. Its protein is CASSLAQLTDTQYF.

This clone was seen a few times. The CDR3 reads CASRRQGLDEQYF. In DNA form, the CDR3 reads TGTGCCAGCAGACGACAGGGTCTAGACGAGCAGTACTTC. The J gene is TRBJ2-7, the V gene TRBV12-3 or TRBV12-4; TRBD1 aligns across 7 bases. V shed 6 bases, J shed 5 bases, and the junction held 7 bases outside the gene matches. The CDR3 extends over 13 amino acids.

The J gene is TRBJ1-1, the V gene TRBV7-6; D remains unclear. This CDR3 region has 11 residues. Germline values: CDR1 SGHVS, CDR2 FNYEAQ. V gave up 3 bases and J gave up 10 bases, with 9 bases separating them. In DNA, the CDR3 is TGTGCCAGCAGCTTTTCTCTAGGAGCTTTCTTT. It codes for CASSFSLGAFF. The full variable domain, completed using reference TRBV7-6 and TRBJ1-1, is GAGVSQSPRYKVTKRGQDVALRCDPISGHVSLYWYRQALGQGPEFLTYFNYEAQQDKSGLPNDRFSAERPEGSISTLTIQRTEQRDSAMYRCASSFSLGAFFGQGTRLTVV.

V is TRBV4-1 and J is TRBJ2-1; D is perhaps TRBD2 (6 bases). V lost 0 bases, J lost 8 bases, and 17 bases lay in between. Per the germline V gene, CDR1 is MGHRA and CDR2 is YSYEKL. CDR3 length: 16 amino acids. This CDR3 is CASSQERRAKVDEQFF. The CDR3 DNA sequence: TGCGCCAGCAGCCAAGAACGGAGGGCCAAGGTAGATGAGCAGTTCTTC.

V is TRBV7-2 and J is TRBJ1-1, with 7 nucleotides matching TRBD1. Germline CDR1 is SGHTA and CDR2 is FQGNSA. V was clipped by 5 bases and J by 5 bases; unmatched bases: 11. This CDR3 has 15 residues. CDR3: CASSTQDRYDTEAFF. CDR3 in DNA: TGTGCCAGCAGCACCCAGGACAGGTACGATACTGAAGCTTTCTTT.